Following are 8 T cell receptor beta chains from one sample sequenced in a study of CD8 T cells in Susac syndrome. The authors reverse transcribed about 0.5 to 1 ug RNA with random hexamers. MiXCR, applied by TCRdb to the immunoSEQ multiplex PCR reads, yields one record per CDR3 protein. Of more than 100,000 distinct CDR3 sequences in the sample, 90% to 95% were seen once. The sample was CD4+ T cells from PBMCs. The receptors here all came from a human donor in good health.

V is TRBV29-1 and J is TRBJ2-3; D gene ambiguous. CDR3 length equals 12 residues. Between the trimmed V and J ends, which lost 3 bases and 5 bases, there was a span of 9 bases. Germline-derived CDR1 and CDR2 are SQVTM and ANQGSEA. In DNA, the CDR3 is TGCAGCGTTGATAGGCTGGTAGATACGCAGTATTTT. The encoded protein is CSVDRLVDTQYF.

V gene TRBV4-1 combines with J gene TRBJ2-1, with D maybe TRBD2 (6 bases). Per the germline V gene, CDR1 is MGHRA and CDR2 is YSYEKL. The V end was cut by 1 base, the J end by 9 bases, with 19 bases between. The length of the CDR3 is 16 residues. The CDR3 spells CASSQVVAEGDTEQFF. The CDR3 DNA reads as TGCGCCAGCAGCCAAGTCGTCGCGGAGGGAGACACTGAGCAGTTCTTC.

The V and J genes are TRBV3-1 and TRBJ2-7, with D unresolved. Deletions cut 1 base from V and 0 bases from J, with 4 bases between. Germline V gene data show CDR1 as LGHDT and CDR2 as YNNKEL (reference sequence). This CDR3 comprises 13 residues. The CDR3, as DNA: TGTGCCAGCAGCCAAGGGGACTCCTACGAGCAGTACTTC. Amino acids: CASSQGDSYEQYF.

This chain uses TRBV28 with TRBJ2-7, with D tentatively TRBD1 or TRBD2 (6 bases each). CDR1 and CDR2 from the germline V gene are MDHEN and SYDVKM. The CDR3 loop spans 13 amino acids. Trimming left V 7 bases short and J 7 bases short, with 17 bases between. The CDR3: CASTWIRGLEQYF. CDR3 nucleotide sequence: TGTGCCAGCACTTGGATTCGGGGGCTGGAGCAGTACTTC.

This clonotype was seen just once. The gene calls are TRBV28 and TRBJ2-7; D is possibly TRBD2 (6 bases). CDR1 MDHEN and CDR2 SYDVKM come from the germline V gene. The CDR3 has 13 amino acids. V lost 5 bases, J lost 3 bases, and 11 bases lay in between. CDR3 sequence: CASSIPGVYEQYF. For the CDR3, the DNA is TGTGCCAGCAGTATTCCGGGAGTCTACGAGCAGTACTTC.

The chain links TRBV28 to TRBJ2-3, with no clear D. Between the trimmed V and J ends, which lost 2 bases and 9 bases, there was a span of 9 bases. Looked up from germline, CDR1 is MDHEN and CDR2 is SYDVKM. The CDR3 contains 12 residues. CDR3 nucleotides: TGTGCCAGCAGTTTAGGAGCCGGGACGCAGTATTTT. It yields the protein CASSLGAGTQYF.

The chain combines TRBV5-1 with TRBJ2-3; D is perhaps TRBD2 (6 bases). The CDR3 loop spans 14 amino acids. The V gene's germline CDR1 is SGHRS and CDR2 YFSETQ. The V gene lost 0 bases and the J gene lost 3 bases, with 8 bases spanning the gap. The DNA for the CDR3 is TGCGCCAGCAGCTTGGTTCGGGAGACAGATACGCAGTATTTT. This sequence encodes CASSLVRETDTQYF.

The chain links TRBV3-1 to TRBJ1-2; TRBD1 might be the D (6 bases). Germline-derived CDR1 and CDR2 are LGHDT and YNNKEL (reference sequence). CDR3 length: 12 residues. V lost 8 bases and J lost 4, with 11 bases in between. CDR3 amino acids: CASQGLGYGYTF. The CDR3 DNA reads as TGTGCCAGCCAGGGGCTGGGCTATGGCTACACCTTC.